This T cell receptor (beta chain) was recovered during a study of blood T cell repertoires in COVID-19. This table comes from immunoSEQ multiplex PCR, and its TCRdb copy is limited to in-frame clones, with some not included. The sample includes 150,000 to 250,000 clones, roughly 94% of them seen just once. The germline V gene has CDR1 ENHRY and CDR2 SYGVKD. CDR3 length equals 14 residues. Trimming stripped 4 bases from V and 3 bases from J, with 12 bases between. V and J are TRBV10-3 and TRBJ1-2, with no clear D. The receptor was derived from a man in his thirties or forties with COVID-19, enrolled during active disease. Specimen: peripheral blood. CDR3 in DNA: TGTGCCATCAGTGCCCCGGAGGTCCACTATGGCTACACCTTC. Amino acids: CAISAPEVHYGYTF.